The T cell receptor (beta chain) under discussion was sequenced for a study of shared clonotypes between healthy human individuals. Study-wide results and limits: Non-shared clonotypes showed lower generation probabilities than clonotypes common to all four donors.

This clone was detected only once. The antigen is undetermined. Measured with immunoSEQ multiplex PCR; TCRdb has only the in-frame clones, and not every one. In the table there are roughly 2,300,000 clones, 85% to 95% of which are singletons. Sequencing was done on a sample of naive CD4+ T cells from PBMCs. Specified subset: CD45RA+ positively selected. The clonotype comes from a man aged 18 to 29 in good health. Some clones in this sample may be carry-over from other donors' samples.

The CDR3 protein is CASSLASGGAHGNEKLFF. The CDR3 DNA sequence: TGTGCCAGCAGCTTAGCGTCAGGTGGGGCGCACGGTAATGAAAAACTGTTTTTT. This chain connects TRBV11-2 to TRBJ1-4, with D possibly TRBD1 on 5 matching bases. The CDR3 is made up of 18 amino acids. V lost 1 base to trimming and J lost 4 bases, with 19 bases between them. Germline-derived CDR1 and CDR2 are SGHAT and FQNNGV.